This T cell receptor beta chain was retrieved from a study of CD8 T cells in Susac syndrome. CD8+ and CD4+ T cells from blood underwent TCR beta sequencing. V was cut by 0 bases and J by 6 bases, with 16 bases left in between. In germline, CDR1 is SGHDN, CDR2 FVKESK. The CDR3 consists of 16 residues. Random hexamers were used to reverse transcribe an amount of about 0.45 to 1 ug RNA. It was immunoSEQ multiplex PCR that amplified TCR beta CDR3 across 54 Vbeta and 13 Jbeta. Via MiXCR, TCRdb re-called the immunoSEQ multiplex PCR reads, giving one row per CDR3 protein. The sample consists of tens of thousands of distinct CDR3 sequences, over 85% of them appearing once.

This receptor was taken from a human donor with Susac syndrome. Sequencing was carried out using CD8+ T cells from PBMCs. This chain joins TRBV14 and TRBJ2-3; no reliable D call. This CDR3 is CASSQETAGVMDTQYF. The CDR3 nucleotides read TGTGCCAGCAGCCAAGAAACAGCTGGGGTCATGGATACGCAGTATTTT.